The 20 T cell receptor beta chains reported below all come from one sample, sequenced in a study of blood T cell repertoires in COVID-19. Libraries were prepared by immunoSEQ multiplex PCR; TCRdb keeps only in-frame clonotypes and omits some of them. The sample consists of 100,000 to 120,000 clones, about 88% of them appearing once. Sequencing input: peripheral blood. The source is a woman between 50 and 59 years old with acute or convalescent COVID-19.

V usage is TRBV21-1 and J usage is TRBJ2-5; the table's D call, TRBD2, has no DNA check behind it. TRBV21-1 is an annotated pseudogene. This CDR3 is built from 17 residues. The CDR3 sequence: CASSLGGLTSDQETQYF. The CDR3 region has the DNA TGTGCCAGCAGCCTCGGGGGGTTGACTAGCGACCAAGAGACCCAGTACTTC.

The chain links TRBV18 to TRBJ2-4; TRBD2 is a possible D gene (5 bases). CDR3 length equals 12 residues. V was pared by 2 bases and J by 6 bases, with 5 bases between. Germline loops: CDR1 KGHSH, CDR2 LQKENI. The CDR3 coding sequence is TGTGCCAGCTCACCAACTAGAAACATTCAGTACTTC. This translates into CASSPTRNIQYF.

The chain recombines TRBV2 with TRBJ1-1, with D possibly TRBD1 on 6 matching bases. Per the germline V gene, CDR1 is SNHLY and CDR2 is FYNNEI. The CDR3 runs to 14 residues. V gave up 6 bases and J gave up 1 base, with 12 bases separating them. In DNA form, the CDR3 reads TGTGCCAGCAGCATACAGGGACCGAACACTGAAGCTTTCTTT. Translation gives CASSIQGPNTEAFF.

The gene calls are TRBV6-5 and TRBJ2-7, with TRBD2 matching over 7 bases. Trimming at V came to 0 bases and at J to 6 bases, leaving 2 bases not matched to a gene. Germline assignment: CDR1 MNHEY and CDR2 SVGAGI. The CDR3 extends over 13 amino acids. The CDR3 DNA reads as TGTGCCAGCAGTTACTCTAGGGAGGGCGAGCAGTACTTC. This sequence encodes CASSYSREGEQYF.

The chain recombines TRBV19 with TRBJ2-1, with 9 nucleotides matching TRBD2. V gave up 4 bases and J gave up 8 bases; unmatched junction bases: 6. From germline, CDR1 is LNHDA and CDR2 SQIVND (reference sequence). The CDR3 is 14 amino acids. The CDR3 coding sequence is TGTGCCAGTAGTAAGGCCAGGACTAGCGATGAGCAGTTCTTC. It codes for CASSKARTSDEQFF.

V and J are TRBV30 and TRBJ1-5; D is possibly TRBD1 (5 bases). Trimming stripped 2 bases from V and 1 base from J, with 12 bases between. The CDR3 totals 15 residues. Germline values: CDR1 GTSNPN, CDR2 SVGIG (reference sequence). The CDR3 nucleotides are TGTGCCTGGAGTCTCGGGGGGTTAAGCAATCAGCCCCAGCATTTT. Encoded protein: CAWSLGGLSNQPQHF.

The V call is TRBV5-1, the J call TRBJ1-1; D is unresolved. The CDR3 totals 14 residues. The V end was cut by 4 bases, the J end by 5 bases, with 15 bases between. CDR1 and CDR2 (germline): SGHRS, YFSETQ. CDR3 amino acids: CASSPRSGRTEAFF. CDR3 DNA: TGCGCCAGCAGCCCGAGGTCGGGAAGGACTGAAGCTTTCTTT.

This sequence joins TRBV27 and TRBJ2-4; 10 bases match TRBD2. The CDR3 is 18 residues long. Germline trimming cut 3 bases from V and 1 base from J; bases unmatched to any gene: 9. Germline loops: CDR1 MNHEY, CDR2 SMNVEV (reference sequence). In nucleotides, the CDR3 is TGTGCCAGCAGTTTCGGGCTAGCGGGAGCCCTGGCCAAAAACATTCAGTACTTC. Translating gives CASSFGLAGALAKNIQYF.

J is TRBJ2-5 and V is TRBV4-1; tentatively, D is TRBD1 (6 bases). Trimming removed 0 bases at V and 4 bases at J, with 12 bases between. CDR1 and CDR2 from the germline V gene are MGHRA and YSYEKL. The length of the CDR3 is 15 residues. The CDR3 reads CASSQDPNRVETQYF. The CDR3 nucleotides read TGCGCCAGCAGCCAAGACCCCAACAGGGTAGAGACCCAGTACTTC.

The gene calls are TRBV10-3 and TRBJ1-1; 9 positions match TRBD1. V shed 5 bases, J shed 6 bases, and the junction held 7 bases outside the gene matches. Germline CDR1 reads ENHRY; CDR2 reads SYGVKD. There are 14 residues in the CDR3. The CDR3 sequence: CAISPSTGGPEAFF. CDR3 DNA: TGTGCCATCAGTCCTTCTACAGGGGGCCCTGAAGCTTTCTTT.

Note on this clone: The junction shows a germline mismatch at one end, possibly a read error. V and J are TRBV10-2 and TRBJ2-7, with D maybe TRBD1 (5 bases). The CDR3 totals 11 residues. Germline CDR1 is WSHSY and CDR2 is SAAADI. CDR3 coding DNA: TGCGCCAGCAGTGTATCAGGGAAGCAATACTTC. Residues: CASSVSGKQYF.

This clone was detected many times. The chain joins TRBV5-8 to TRBJ1-5; tentatively, D is TRBD1 (6 bases). V lost 4 bases and J 4 bases, leaving 15 bases between the germline ends. Germline V gene sequence: CDR1 SGHTS, CDR2 YDEGEE. This CDR3 has 15 residues. In DNA form, the CDR3 reads TGTGCCAGCAGCCCATTTGACAGGCCGAATCAGCCCCAGCATTTT. It yields the protein CASSPFDRPNQPQHF.

A single count supports this clone. The chain couples TRBV28 to TRBJ2-1; TRBD2 might be the D (6 bases). There are 14 residues in the CDR3. Germline assignment: CDR1 MDHEN and CDR2 SYDVKM. V was cut by 4 bases and J by 7 bases, with 14 bases left in between. DNA of the CDR3: TGTGCCAGCAGTTCTACTGGGAGGTATAATGAGCAGTTCTTC. This translates into CASSSTGRYNEQFF.

This chain joins TRBV3-1 (or the pseudogene TRBV3-2) and TRBJ2-5; 12 bases are shared with TRBD2. Losses at the gene ends were 5 bases for V and 7 bases for J; bases not matched to a gene: 5. The CDR3 extends over 14 amino acids. Germline CDR1 and CDR2: LGHDT and YNNKEL (reference sequence). As DNA, the CDR3 is TGTGCCAGCAGCGGGAGGACTAGCGGGGCGACCCAGTACTTC. This codes for CASSGRTSGATQYF.

The rearrangement joins TRBV6-8 to TRBJ2-5, with 15 bases that match TRBD2. V shed 4 bases and J 4 bases; nucleotides not matched to a gene: 7. Germline CDR1 reads MNHGY; CDR2 reads SAAAGT. There are 17 residues in the CDR3. CDR3 sequence reads: CASSFSGLAGGLETQYF. Written as DNA, the CDR3 is TGTGCCAGCAGTTTCTCGGGACTAGCGGGAGGCTTAGAGACCCAGTACTTC.

The chain carries TRBV6-5 and TRBJ2-7; TRBD2 is a possible D gene (7 bases). V lost 1 base to trimming and J lost 6 bases, with 13 bases between them. The length of the CDR3 is 14 residues. CDR1 MNHEY and CDR2 SVGAGI come from the germline V gene. The CDR3 sequence is CASSYYRGAREQYF. CDR3 sequence (DNA): TGTGCCAGCAGTTACTATCGGGGGGCTCGCGAGCAGTACTTC.

J is TRBJ2-5 and V is TRBV7-9, with TRBD1 matching 7 bases. Per germline, CDR1 SEHNR and CDR2 FQNEAQ (reference sequence). The CDR3 loop spans 15 amino acids. The ends lost 3 bases at V and 1 base at J; junction bases unmatched: 5. The chain's CDR3 is CASSLGTAFQETQYF. The DNA for the CDR3 is TGTGCCAGCAGCTTGGGGACAGCCTTCCAAGAGACCCAGTACTTC.

This chain joins TRBV2 and TRBJ2-1; 7 positions match TRBD2. The CDR3 is 14 residues long. The germline CDR1 and CDR2 sequences are SNHLY and FYNNEI. The V segment lost 6 bases and the J segment 4 bases; nucleotides outside the gene matches: 6. The CDR3 DNA is TGTGCCAGCAGCTTTACTAGCGTTTACAATGAGCAGTTCTTC. It specifies CASSFTSVYNEQFF.

V is TRBV27 and J is TRBJ2-7, with unresolved D. This CDR3 has 15 amino acids. Trimming took off 2 bases at V and 6 bases at J, with 17 bases between the two ends. In germline, CDR1 is MNHEY, CDR2 SMNVEV (reference sequence). CDR3 sequence: CASSLESPPIREQYF. The CDR3 region has the DNA TGTGCCAGCAGTTTAGAGTCTCCCCCCATTCGCGAGCAGTACTTC.

The chain carries TRBV5-1 and TRBJ1-1, with TRBD1 as a possible D gene (6 bases). Trimming pared 4 bases from V and 3 bases from J, leaving 22 bases between. The CDR3 runs 17 residues. Germline V gene data show CDR1 as SGHRS and CDR2 as YFSETQ. CDR3 bases: TGCGCCAGCAGCCTCAGGGGTACAGGATCTGGGCACACTGAAGCTTTCTTT. Its protein product is CASSLRGTGSGHTEAFF.